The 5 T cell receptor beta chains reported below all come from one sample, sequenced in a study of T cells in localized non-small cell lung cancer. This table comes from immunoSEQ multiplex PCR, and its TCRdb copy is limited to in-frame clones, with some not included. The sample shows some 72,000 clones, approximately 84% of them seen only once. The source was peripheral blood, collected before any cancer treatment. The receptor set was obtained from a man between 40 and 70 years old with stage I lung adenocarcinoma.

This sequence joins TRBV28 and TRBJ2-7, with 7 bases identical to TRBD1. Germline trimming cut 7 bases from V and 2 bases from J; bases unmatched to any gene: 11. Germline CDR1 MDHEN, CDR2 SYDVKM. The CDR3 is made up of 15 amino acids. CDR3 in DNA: TGTGCCAGCACCTCAGCGGCTACAGGGGCCTACGAGCAGTACTTC. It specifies CASTSAATGAYEQYF.

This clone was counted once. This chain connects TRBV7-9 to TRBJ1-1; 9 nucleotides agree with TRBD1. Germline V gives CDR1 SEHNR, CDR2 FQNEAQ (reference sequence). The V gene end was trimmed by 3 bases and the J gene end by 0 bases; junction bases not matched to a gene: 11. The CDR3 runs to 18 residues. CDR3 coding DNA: TGTGCCAGCAGCTTGCCCGGGACAGGGAAACGTATGAACACTGAAGCTTTCTTT. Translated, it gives CASSLPGTGKRMNTEAFF.

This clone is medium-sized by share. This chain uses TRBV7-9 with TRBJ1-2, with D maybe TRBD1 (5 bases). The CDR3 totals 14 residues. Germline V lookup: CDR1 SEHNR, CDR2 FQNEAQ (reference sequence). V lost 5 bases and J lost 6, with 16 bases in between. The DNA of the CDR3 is TGTGCCAGCAGCAACTCGGACAAAGTTAATGGCTACACCTTC. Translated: CASSNSDKVNGYTF.

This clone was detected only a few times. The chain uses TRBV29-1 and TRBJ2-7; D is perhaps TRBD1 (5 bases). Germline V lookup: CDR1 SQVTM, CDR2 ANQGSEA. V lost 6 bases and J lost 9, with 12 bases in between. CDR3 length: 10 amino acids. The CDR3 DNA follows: TGCAGCGTCACATACGACAGGCAGTACTTC. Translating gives CSVTYDRQYF.

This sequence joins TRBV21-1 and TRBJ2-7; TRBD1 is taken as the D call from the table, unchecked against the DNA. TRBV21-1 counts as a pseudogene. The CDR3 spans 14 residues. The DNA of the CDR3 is TGTGCCAGCAGCCCCGCAACAGGCGTTAATGAGCAGTACTTC. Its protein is CASSPATGVNEQYF.